This entry features one T cell receptor beta chain sequence. The antigen remains unidentified. PCR amplification relied on 60 Vbeta primers (plus 13 Jbeta primers). Some clones are missing from TCRdb's copy, which holds only in-frame ones; the method was immunoSEQ multiplex PCR. The sample gives under 200,000 clones, about 81% of which show up once; 2.5% to 3.5% is in the top ten. This specimen comes from a study of cytomegalovirus exposure and HLA in healthy donors. Study observations and caveats: Accurate prediction of most subjects' HLA-A and HLA-B alleles from TCR beta sequences was reported.

Trimming at V came to 4 bases and at J to 15 bases, leaving 21 bases not matched to a gene. Per germline, CDR1 LNHDA and CDR2 SQIVND (reference sequence). This CDR3 has 17 residues. This receptor was identified in a woman in her 50s in good health and CMV-seropositive. The sequenced sample was PBMCs. V usage is TRBV19 and J usage is TRBJ1-6; 7 nucleotides line up with TRBD1. CDR3 sequence (DNA): TGTGCCAGTAGTACTCGCCCCCGATATCCACGAGGGACAGACCTCCACTTT. Protein: CASSTRPRYPRGTDLHF.